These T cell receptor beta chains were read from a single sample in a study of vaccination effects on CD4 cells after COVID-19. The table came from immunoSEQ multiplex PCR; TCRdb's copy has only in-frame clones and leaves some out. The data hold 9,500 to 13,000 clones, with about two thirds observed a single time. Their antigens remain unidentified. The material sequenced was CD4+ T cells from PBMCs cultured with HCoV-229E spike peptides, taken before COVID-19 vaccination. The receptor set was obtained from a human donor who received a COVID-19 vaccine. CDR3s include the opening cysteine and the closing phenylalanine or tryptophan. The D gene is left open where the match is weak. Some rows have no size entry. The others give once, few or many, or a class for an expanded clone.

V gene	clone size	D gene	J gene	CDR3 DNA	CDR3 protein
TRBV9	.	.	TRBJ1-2	TGTGCCAGCAGCCCGGCCACTAACTATGGCTACACCTTC	CASSPATNYGYTF
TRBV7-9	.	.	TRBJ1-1	TGTGCCAGCAGCTTAGTGGAGGGGGCTTTCTTT	CASSLVEGAFF
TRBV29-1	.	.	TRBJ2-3	TGCAGCGGCGAGGGTGGCGCTTCACGTACGCAGTATTTT	CSGEGGASRTQYF
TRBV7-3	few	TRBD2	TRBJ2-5	TGTGCCAGCAGCGTAGCGGGGGCCTCTCAAGAGACCCAGTACTTC	CASSVAGASQETQYF
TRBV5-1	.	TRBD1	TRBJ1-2	TGCGCCAGCAGCTTGGCCGGGACAGGGGGGTTCTATGGCTACACCTTC	CASSLAGTGGFYGYTF
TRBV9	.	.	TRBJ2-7	TGTGCCAGCAGCCCGACGAACTCCTACGAGCAGTACTTC	CASSPTNSYEQYF
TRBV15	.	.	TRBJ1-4	TGTGCCACCAGCAGGGGCACGGAGGATGAAAAACTGTTTTTT	CATSRGTEDEKLFF
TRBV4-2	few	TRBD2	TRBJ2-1	TGTGCCAGCAGCCAAGACCGGGGACTAGCGGGCTACAATGAGCAGTTCTTC	CASSQDRGLAGYNEQFF
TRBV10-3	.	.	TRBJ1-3	TGTGCCATCAGCCTCGGGGGGGACGGAAACACCATATATTTT	CAISLGGDGNTIYF
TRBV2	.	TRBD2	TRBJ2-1	TGTGCCAGCAGTTTTACTAGCGGGGCCTACAATGAGCAGTTCTTC	CASSFTSGAYNEQFF
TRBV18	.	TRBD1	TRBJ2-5	TGTGCCAGCTCACCAACAGGGGGCATAGAGACCCAGTACTTC	CASSPTGGIETQYF
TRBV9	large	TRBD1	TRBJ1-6	TGTGCCAGCAGCGTTCGGGACAGCGGACCCCTCCACTTT	CASSVRDSGPLHF
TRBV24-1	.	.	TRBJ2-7	TGTGCCACCAGCCCCAACAGGGCCAAGGGGGGCGGGATAAGAAGCGAGCAGTACTTC	CATSPNRAKGGGIRSEQYF
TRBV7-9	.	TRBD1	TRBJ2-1	TGTGCCAGCAGCCCCTCCGGGACAGGGGCGCTAGGGAAGCAGTTCTTC	CASSPSGTGALGKQFF
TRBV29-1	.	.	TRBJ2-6	TGCAGCGTTGACAGGGTTGGGGCCAACGTCCTGACTTTC	CSVDRVGANVLTF
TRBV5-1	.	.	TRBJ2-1	TGCGCCAGCAGCTTAAGGACAGCGCCCAATGAGCAGTTCTTC	CASSLRTAPNEQFF
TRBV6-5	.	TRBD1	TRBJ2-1	TGTGCCAGCAGTCGCCGACAGGGGTACAATGAGCAGTTCTTC	CASSRRQGYNEQFF
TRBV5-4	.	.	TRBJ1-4	TGTGCCAGCAGCCGAGCGGGGCGGGTTAATGAAAAACTGTTTTTT	CASSRAGRVNEKLFF
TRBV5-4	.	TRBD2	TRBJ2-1	TGTGCCAGCAGCTTAATGGGGCTAGCGGTTTACAATGAGCAGTTCTTC	CASSLMGLAVYNEQFF
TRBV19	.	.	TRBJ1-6	TGTGCCAGTAGCAGAATGACCGGGACAAGAAATTCACCCCTCCACTTT	CASSRMTGTRNSPLHF
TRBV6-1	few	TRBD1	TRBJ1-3	TGTGCCAGCAGTGAACACCAACCAGGGGGCTCTGGAAACACCATATATTTT	CASSEHQPGGSGNTIYF
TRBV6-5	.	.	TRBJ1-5	TGTGCCACCTCTCGAGGGGGAAACAATCAGCCCCAGCATTTT	CATSRGGNNQPQHF
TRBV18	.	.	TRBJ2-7	TGTGCCAGCTCGGCCGGCCGAACCTACGAGCAGTACTTC	CASSAGRTYEQYF
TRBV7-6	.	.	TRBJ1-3	TGTGCCAGCAGCTTCGACCGGACGTTCAAAGGAAACACCATATATTTT	CASSFDRTFKGNTIYF
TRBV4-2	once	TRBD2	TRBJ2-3	TGTGCCAGCAGCCAAGACTCGGGACTAGCGATCACAGATACGCAGTATTTT	CASSQDSGLAITDTQYF
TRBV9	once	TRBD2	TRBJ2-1	TGTGCCAGCAGCGTAGACTTCTCCGGGACTAGAGCAGTCAATGAGCAGTTCTTC	CASSVDFSGTRAVNEQFF
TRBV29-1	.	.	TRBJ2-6	TGCAGCGTTGCCAGCTCTGGGGCCAACGTCCTGACTTTC	CSVASSGANVLTF
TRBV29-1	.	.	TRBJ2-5	TGCAGCGTTGGACGGGCAGGAGCCACCCAAGAGACCCAGTACTTC	CSVGRAGATQETQYF
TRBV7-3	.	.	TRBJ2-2	TGTGCCAGCAGCTTAATTACGGCTGGGGGCGGGGAGCTGTTTTTT	CASSLITAGGGELFF
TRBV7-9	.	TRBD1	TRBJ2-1	TGTGCCAGCAGAGCCGGGACAGTAAACAATGAGCAGTTCTTC	CASRAGTVNNEQFF
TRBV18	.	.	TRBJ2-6	TGTGCCAGCTCATCCGAGGGGTCTGGGGCCAACGTCCTGACTTTC	CASSSEGSGANVLTF
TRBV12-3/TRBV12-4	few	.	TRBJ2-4	TGTGCCAGCTTGCTTGGGGGCAAAAACATTCAGTACTTC	CASLLGGKNIQYF
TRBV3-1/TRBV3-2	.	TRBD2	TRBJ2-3	TGTGCCAGCAGCCAAGAATGGAGCGGGAGAGCAGCGCACACAGATACGCAGTATTTT	CASSQEWSGRAAHTDTQYF
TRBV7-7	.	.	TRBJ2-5	TGTGCTAGCAGCAGCGGACGCATTTGGCAAGAGACCCAGTACTTC	CASSSGRIWQETQYF
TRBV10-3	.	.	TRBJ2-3	TGTGCCACCCGCCGGGACACAGATACGCAGTATTTT	CATRRDTDTQYF
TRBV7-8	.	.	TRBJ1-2	TGTGCCAGCAGCTTAGGGCTCAGGGGTCCTAACTATGGCTACACCTTC	CASSLGLRGPNYGYTF
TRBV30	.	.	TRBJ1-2	TGTGCCTGGAGTAATCAAGGGGGGCTCTATGGCTACACCTTC	CAWSNQGGLYGYTF
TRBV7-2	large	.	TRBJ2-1	TGTGCCAGCAGCTTGGCCAATGAGCAGTTCTTC	CASSLANEQFF
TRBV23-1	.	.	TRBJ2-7	TGCGCCAGCAGTCAAGACCCTGACAGGGAGGACGAGCAGTACTTC	CASSQDPDREDEQYF
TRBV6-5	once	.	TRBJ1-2	TGTGCCAGCAGTAGAGACCCTGGGGGATATGGCTACACCTTC	CASSRDPGGYGYTF
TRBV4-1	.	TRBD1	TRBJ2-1	TGCGCCAGCAGCCATTCCGGGACAGGGTTTTACAATGAGCAGTTCTTC	CASSHSGTGFYNEQFF
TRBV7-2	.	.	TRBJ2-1	TGTGCCAGCAGCTTAGACGGACAGAGCTCCTACAATGAGCAGTTCTTC	CASSLDGQSSYNEQFF
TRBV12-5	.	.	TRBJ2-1	TGTGCTAGTGGTTTGAATTTAGACGGGACGGCCTACAATGAGCAGTTCTTC	CASGLNLDGTAYNEQFF
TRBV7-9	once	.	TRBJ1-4	TGTGCCAGCGGTCGATCTACTTTACAGGGAAAGCCAACTAATGAAAAACTGTTTTTT	CASGRSTLQGKPTNEKLFF
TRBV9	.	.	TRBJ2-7	TGTGCCAGCAGCGTATCGGACAGTGGACAGCAGTACTTC	CASSVSDSGQQYF
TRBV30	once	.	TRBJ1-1	TGTGCCTGGAGGGCCACTGAAGCTTTCTTT	CAWRATEAFF
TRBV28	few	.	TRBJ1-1	TGTGCCAGCACCGCGGCCCTAACGAGGACTGAAGCTTTCTTT	CASTAALTRTEAFF
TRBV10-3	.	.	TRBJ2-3	TGTGCCATCAGTGAGTCGCTAGAATTTCCAGATACGCAGTATTTT	CAISESLEFPDTQYF
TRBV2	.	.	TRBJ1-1	TGTGCCAGCAGTGCGGGGACTGAAGCTTTCTTT	CASSAGTEAFF
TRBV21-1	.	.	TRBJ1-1	TGTGCCAGCAGCAAAATCGGACCCCTCCGAGCTTTCTTT	CASSKIGPLRAFF
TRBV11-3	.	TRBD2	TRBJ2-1	TGTGCCAGCAGCTTATGGGCGGGAGTGGGTAATGAGCAGTTCTTC	CASSLWAGVGNEQFF
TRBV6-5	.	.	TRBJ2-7	TGTGCCAGCAGACCCGGTCCCACTTCCTACGAGCAGTACTTC	CASRPGPTSYEQYF
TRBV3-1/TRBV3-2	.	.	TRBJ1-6	TGTGCCAGCACCCAGCACAGAAATTCACCCCTCCACTTT	CASTQHRNSPLHF
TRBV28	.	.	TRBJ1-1	TGTGCCAGCAGTTTAGAACCTAACCCCGAAGCTTTCTTT	CASSLEPNPEAFF
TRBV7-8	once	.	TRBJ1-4	TGTGCCAGCAGCTCCCTAATGTGGGGGGTAGAGGAAAAACTGTTTTTT	CASSSLMWGVEEKLFF
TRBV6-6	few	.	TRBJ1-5	TGTGCCAGCAGTTTCATACAAGGTCAGCCCCAGCATTTT	CASSFIQGQPQHF
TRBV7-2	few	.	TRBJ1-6	TGTGCCAGCAGCCTTGAGGGTCCTCAATGGGGGTATAATTCACCCCTCCACTTT	CASSLEGPQWGYNSPLHF